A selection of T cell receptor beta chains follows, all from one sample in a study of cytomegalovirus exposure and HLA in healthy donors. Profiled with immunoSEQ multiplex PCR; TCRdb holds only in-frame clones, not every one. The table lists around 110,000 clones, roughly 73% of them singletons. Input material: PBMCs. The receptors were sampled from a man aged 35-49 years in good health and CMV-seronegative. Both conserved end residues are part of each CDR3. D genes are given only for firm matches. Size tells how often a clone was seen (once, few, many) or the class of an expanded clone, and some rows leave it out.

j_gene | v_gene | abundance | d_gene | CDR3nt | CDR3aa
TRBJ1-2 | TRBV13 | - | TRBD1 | TGTGCCAGCACCCTAGGGGGCACAATCTATGGCTACACCTTC | CASTLGGTIYGYTF
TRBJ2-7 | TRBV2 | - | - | TGTGCCAGCAGTGGAGACACGAACTACGAGCAGTACTTC | CASSGDTNYEQYF
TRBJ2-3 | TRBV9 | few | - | TGTGCCAGCAGCGTAGGAGGACTAAGTTCAGATACGCAGTATTTT | CASSVGGLSSDTQYF
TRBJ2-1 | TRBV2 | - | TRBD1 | TGTGCCAGCAGGTTAGACAGGGGGGACGATGAGCAGTTCTTC | CASRLDRGDDEQFF
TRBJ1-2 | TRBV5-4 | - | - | TGTGCCAGCAGATACAGGGATGGGTATGAAGGCTACACCTTC | CASRYRDGYEGYTF
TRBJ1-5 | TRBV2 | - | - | TGTGCCAGCAGTGAACGTTCACGGGGAGGCAATCAGCCCCAGCATTTT | CASSERSRGGNQPQHF
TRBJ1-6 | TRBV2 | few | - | TGTGCCAGCAGTGCAACGGTCTCACCCCTCCACTTT | CASSATVSPLHF
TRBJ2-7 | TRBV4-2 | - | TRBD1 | TGTGCCAGCAGCCAAGATCGCCAGACAGGGTTTAGCGAGCAGTACTTC | CASSQDRQTGFSEQYF
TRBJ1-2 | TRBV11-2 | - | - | TGTGCCAGCAGCTACGCGGGGGGGAACTATGGCTACACCTTC | CASSYAGGNYGYTF
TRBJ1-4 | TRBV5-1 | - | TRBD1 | TGCGCCAGCAGCGCCCGGGACAGCAATGAAAAACTGTTTTTT | CASSARDSNEKLFF
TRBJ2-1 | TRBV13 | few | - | TGTGCCAGCAGCTTAAGGGACGGGGGTACCTACAATGAGCAGTTCTTC | CASSLRDGGTYNEQFF
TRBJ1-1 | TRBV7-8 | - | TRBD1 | TGTGCCAGCAGTCATGGACAGGGAGGTTATAACACTGAAGCTTTCTTT | CASSHGQGGYNTEAFF
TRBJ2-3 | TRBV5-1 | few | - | TGCGCCAGCAGCTTGCAAGGGAGTGGAGATACGCAGTATTTT | CASSLQGSGDTQYF
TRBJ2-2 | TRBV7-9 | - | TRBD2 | TGTGCCTCTCAAACCGGGACTAGTCGGACCGGGGAGCTGTTTTTT | CASQTGTSRTGELFF
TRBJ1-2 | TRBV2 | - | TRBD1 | TGTGCCAGCAGCAAGGACAGGGCAAACTATGGCTACACCTTC | CASSKDRANYGYTF
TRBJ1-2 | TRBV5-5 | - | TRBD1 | TGTGCCAGCAGCTTGGGGGACAGCAACTACTATGGCTACACCTTC | CASSLGDSNYYGYTF
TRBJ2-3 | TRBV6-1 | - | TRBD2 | TGTGCCAGCAGTGCATCTAGCGGGGTAAGGGATACGCAGTATTTT | CASSASSGVRDTQYF
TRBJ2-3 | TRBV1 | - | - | TGCACCCCCTCAAACACAGGGGGGGCCTCGACAGATACGCAGTATTTT | CTPSNTGGASTDTQYF
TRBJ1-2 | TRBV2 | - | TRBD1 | TGTGCCAGACGGGACAGGAACTATGGCTACACCTTC | CARRDRNYGYTF
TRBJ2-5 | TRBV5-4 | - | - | TGTGCCAGCAGCGGGGAGCAGACCCAGTACTTC | CASSGEQTQYF